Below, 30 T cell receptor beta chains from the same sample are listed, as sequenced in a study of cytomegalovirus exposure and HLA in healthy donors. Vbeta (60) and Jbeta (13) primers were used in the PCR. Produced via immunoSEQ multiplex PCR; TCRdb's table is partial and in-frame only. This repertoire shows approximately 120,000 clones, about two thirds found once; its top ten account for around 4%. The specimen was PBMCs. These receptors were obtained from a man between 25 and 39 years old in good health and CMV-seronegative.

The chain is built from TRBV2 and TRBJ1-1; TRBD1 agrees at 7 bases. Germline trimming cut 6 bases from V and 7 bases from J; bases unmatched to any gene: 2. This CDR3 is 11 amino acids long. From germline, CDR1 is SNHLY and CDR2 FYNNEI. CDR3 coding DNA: TGTGCCAGCAGGGACAGGAGTGAAGCTTTCTTT. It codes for CASRDRSEAFF.

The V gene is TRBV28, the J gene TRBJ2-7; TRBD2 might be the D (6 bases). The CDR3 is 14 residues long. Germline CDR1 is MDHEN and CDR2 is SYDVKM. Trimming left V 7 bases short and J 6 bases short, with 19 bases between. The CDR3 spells CASNTGSNGGEQYF. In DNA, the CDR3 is TGTGCCAGCAACACCGGGAGCAACGGGGGCGAGCAGTACTTC.

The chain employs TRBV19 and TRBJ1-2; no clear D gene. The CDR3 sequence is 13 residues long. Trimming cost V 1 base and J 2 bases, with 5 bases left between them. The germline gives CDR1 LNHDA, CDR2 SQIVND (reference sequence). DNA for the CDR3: TGTGCCAGTAGTATAGGGCGGAACTATGGCTACACCTTC. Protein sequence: CASSIGRNYGYTF.

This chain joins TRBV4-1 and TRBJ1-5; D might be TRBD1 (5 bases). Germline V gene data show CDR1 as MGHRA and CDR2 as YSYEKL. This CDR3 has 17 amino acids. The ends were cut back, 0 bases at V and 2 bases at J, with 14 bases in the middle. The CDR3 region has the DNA TGCGCCAGCAGCCAAGATTGGGGGAGCGGGGGCAATCAGCCCCAGCATTTT. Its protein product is CASSQDWGSGGNQPQHF.

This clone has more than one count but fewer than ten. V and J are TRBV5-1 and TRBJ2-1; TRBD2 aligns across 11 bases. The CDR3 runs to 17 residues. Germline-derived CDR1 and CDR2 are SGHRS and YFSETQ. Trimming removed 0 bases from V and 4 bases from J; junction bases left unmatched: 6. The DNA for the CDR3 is TGCGCCAGCAGCTTGGGAAGCGGGACTAGCGGTTACAATGAGCAGTTCTTC. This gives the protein CASSLGSGTSGYNEQFF.

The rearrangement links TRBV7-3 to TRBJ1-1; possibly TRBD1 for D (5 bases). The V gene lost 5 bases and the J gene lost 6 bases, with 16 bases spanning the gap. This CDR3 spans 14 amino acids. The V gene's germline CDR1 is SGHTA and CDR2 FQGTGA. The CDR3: CASSPPGEGAEAFF. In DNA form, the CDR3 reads TGTGCCAGCAGCCCCCCTGGGGAAGGGGCTGAAGCTTTCTTT.

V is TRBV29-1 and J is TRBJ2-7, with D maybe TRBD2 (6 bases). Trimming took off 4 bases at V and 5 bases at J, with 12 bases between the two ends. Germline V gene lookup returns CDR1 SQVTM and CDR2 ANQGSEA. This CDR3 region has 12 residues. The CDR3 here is CSVGAGLNEQYF. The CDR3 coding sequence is TGCAGCGTTGGGGCGGGGTTGAACGAGCAGTACTTC.

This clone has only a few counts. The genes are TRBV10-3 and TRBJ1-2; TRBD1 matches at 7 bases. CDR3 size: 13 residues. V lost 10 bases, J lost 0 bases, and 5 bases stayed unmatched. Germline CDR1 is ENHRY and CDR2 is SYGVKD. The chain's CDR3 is CATGDSSNYGYTF. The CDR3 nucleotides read TGTGCCACCGGGGACAGTTCTAACTATGGCTACACCTTC.

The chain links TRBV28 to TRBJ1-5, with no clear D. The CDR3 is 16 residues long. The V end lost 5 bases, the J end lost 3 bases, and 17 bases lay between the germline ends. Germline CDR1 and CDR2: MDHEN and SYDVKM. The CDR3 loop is CASSVSSGRLNQPQHF. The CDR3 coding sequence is TGTGCCAGCAGTGTATCTAGCGGACGGCTCAATCAGCCCCAGCATTTT.

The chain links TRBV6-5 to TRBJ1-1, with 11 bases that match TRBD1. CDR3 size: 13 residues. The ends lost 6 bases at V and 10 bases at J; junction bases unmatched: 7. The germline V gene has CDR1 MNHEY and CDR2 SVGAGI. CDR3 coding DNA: TGTGCCAGCAGAGACGGGACAGGGGGTTCAGCTTTCTTT. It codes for CASRDGTGGSAFF.

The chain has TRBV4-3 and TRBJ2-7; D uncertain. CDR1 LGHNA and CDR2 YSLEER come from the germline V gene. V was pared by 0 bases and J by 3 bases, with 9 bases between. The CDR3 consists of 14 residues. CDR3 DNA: TGCGCCAGCAGCCAAGATCCGAGAGTCTACGAGCAGTACTTC. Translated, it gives CASSQDPRVYEQYF.

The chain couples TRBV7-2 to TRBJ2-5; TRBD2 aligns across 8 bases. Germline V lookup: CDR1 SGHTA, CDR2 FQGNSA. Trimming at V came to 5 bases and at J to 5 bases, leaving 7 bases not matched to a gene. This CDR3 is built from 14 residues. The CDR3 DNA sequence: TGTGCCAGCAGCCTAGGGACGGGGGGGGAGACCCAGTACTTC. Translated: CASSLGTGGETQYF.

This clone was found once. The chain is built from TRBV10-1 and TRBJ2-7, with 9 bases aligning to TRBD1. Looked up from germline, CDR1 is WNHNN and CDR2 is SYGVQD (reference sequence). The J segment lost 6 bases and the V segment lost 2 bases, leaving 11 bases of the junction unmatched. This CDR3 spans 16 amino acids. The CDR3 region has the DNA TGCGCCAGCAGTGAGCCTATCCGGGACAGGGACTTCGAGCAGTACTTC. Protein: CASSEPIRDRDFEQYF.

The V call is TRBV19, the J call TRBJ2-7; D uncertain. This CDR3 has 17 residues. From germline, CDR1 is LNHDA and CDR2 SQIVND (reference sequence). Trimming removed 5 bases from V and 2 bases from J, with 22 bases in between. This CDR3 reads CASSPLMVAGETYEQYF. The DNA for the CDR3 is TGTGCCAGTAGTCCCTTAATGGTGGCAGGCGAAACCTACGAGCAGTACTTC.

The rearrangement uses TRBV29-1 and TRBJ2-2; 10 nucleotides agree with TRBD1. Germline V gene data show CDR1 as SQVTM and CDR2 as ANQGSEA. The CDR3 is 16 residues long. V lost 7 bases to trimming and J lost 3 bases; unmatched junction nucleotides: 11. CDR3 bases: TGCAGCGGAATGTACCGGGACAGGGGCTACACCGGGGAGCTGTTTTTT. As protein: CSGMYRDRGYTGELFF.

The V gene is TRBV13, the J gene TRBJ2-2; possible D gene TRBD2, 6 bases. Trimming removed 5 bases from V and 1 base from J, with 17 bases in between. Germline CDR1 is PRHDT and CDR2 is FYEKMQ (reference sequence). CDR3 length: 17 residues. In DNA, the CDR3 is TGTGCCAGCAGCCCACTCCGGGACTGGCAGAACACCGGGGAGCTGTTTTTT. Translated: CASSPLRDWQNTGELFF.

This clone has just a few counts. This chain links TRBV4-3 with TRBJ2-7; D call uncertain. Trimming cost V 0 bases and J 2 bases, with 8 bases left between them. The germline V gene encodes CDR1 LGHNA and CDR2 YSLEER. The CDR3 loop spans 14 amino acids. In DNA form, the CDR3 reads TGCGCCAGCAGCCAAGAAGCGAGAGCCTACGAGCAGTACTTC. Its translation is CASSQEARAYEQYF.

The CDR3 nucleotides are TGTGCCAGCAGCGTAGGGTCAGGGCAGGGCCTCTCTGGAAACACCATATATTTT. It codes for CASSVGSGQGLSGNTIYF. This chain links TRBV9 with TRBJ1-3; a possible D gene is TRBD1 (5 bases). The CDR3 runs to 18 residues. Between the trimmed V and J ends, which lost 0 bases and 0 bases, there was a span of 16 bases. Germline V CDR1 and CDR2: SGDLS, YYNGEE.

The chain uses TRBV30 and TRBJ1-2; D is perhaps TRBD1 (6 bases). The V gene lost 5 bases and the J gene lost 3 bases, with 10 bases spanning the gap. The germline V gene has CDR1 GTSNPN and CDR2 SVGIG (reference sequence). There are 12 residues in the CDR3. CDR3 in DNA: TGTGCCTGGGGACAGACAGACTATGGCTACACCTTC. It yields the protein CAWGQTDYGYTF.

As DNA, the CDR3 is TGTGCCAGCAGCTTAGTCCATGCCGGGGGGGAGACCCAGTACTTC. Its translation is CASSLVHAGGETQYF. The genes are TRBV7-9 and TRBJ2-5, with 7 bases matching TRBD2. CDR3 length equals 15 residues. V lost 1 base to trimming and J lost 5 bases; unmatched junction nucleotides: 7. CDR1 is SEHNR, CDR2 FQNEAQ, per germline (reference sequence).

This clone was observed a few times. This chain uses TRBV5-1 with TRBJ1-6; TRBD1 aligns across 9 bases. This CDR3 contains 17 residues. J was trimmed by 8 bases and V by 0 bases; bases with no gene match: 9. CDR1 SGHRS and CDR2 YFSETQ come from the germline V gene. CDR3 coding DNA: TGCGCCAGCAGCTTGGTTCCAGGACAGGGGCGGGATTCACCCCTCCACTTT. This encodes CASSLVPGQGRDSPLHF.

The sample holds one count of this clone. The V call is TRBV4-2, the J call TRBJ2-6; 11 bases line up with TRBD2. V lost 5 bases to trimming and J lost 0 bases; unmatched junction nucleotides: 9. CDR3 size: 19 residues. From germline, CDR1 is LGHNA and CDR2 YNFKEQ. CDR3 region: CASSSSTSGNPSGANVLTF. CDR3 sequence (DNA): TGTGCCAGCAGCTCGTCGACTAGCGGGAATCCCTCTGGGGCCAACGTCCTGACTTTC.

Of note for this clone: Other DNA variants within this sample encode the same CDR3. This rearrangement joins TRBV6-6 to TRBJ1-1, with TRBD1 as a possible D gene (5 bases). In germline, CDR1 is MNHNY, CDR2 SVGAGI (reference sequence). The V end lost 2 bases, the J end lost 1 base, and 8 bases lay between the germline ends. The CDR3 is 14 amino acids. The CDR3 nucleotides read TGTGCCAGCAGTTACAGGGGAGGGAACACTGAAGCTTTCTTT. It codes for CASSYRGGNTEAFF.

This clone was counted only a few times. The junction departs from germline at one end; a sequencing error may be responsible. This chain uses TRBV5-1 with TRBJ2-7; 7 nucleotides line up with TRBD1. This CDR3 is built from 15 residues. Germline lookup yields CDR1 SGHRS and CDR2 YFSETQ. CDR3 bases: TGCGCCAGCAGCTGGGTGACAGGGACCTCCGACGAGCAGTACTTC. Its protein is CASSWVTGTSDEQYF.

CDR3 loop: CASSEGGVDTIYF. The CDR3 region has the DNA TGTGCCAGCAGTGAAGGAGGGGTTGACACCATATATTTT. This chain joins TRBV6-4 and TRBJ1-3; tentatively, D is TRBD1 (5 bases). The CDR3 is made up of 13 amino acids. From germline, CDR1 is MRHNA and CDR2 SNTAGT. V was pared by 3 bases and J by 8 bases, with 11 bases between.

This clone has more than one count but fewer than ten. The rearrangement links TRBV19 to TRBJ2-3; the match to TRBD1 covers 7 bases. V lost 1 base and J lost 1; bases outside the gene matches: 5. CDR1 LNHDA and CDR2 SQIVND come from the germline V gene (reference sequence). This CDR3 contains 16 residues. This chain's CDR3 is CASSIGYRGGTDTQYF. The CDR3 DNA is TGTGCCAGTAGTATAGGCTACAGGGGAGGCACAGATACGCAGTATTTT.

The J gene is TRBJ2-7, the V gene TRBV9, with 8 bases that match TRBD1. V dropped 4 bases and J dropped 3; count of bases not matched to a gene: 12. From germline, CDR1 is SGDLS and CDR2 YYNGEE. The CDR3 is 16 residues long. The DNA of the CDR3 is TGTGCCAGCAGCCATGGCCGGGACAGGCCAAACTACGAGCAGTACTTC. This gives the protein CASSHGRDRPNYEQYF.

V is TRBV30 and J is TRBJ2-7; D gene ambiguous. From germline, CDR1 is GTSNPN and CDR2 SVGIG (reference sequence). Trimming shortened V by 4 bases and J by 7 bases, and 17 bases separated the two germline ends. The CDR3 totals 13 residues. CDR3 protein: CAWNTVLGGEQYF. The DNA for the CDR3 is TGTGCCTGGAACACCGTCCTAGGTGGGGAGCAGTACTTC.

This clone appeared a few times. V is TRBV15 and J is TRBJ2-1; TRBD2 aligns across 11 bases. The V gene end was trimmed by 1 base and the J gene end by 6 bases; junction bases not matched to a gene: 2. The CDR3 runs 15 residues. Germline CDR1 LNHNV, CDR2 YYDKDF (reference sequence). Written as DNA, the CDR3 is TGTGCCACCAGCAGAGTAGCGGGGGGGCCCAATGAGCAGTTCTTC. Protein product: CATSRVAGGPNEQFF. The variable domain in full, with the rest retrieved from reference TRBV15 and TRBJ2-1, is DAMVIQNPRYQVTQFGKPVTLSCSQTLNHNVMYWYQQKSSQAPKLLFHYYDKDFNNEADTPDNFQSRRPNTSFCFLDIRSPGLGDTAMYLCATSRVAGGPNEQFFGPGTRLTVL.

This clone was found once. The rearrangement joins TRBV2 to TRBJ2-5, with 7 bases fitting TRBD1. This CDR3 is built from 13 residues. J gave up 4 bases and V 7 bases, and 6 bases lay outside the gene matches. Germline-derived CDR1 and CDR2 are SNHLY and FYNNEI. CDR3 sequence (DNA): TGTGCCAGCACCCCCAGGGGGTCAGAGACCCAGTACTTC. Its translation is CASTPRGSETQYF.